The T cell receptor beta chain under discussion was sequenced for a study of regulatory T cells in long-lasting Graves disease. Whole-study findings and limits: Segments TRBV28, TRBJ1-2 and TRBJ2-5 showed preferential usage in persistent disease. Relative to new patients (966), persistent patients exhibited greater sharing of public clonotypes (around 3,000).

Concerning this clonotype: As yet, its antigen is unknown.

J was trimmed by 5 bases and V by 4 bases; bases with no gene match: 4. CDR1 and CDR2 from the germline V gene are MNHEY and SVGAGI. This CDR3 comprises 14 residues. Time point reported: persistent/refractory GD, antithyroid drugs over 5 years with positive TRAb. From PBMCs, RNA was extracted and then used to make the TCR library. Peripheral blood, about 9 milliliters of it, was drawn into EDTA tubes. Combining iRepertoire HTBI primers with Arm-PCR of CDR3 regions, the authors built TCR beta libraries. TCRdb re-analysed the multiplex PCR reads in MiXCR, keeping a single row per CDR3 protein. Here the sample spans about 470,000 distinct CDR3 sequences, 20% being singletons.

The clonotype was recovered from a female donor with Graves disease. Sequenced material: peripheral blood mononuclear cells (PBMCs), taken when the disease was refractory, from a patient treated with antithyroid drugs. This sequence joins TRBV6-5 and TRBJ1-4, with 7 bases identical to TRBD1. The CDR3 DNA sequence: TGTGCCAGCAGTTCCCTCAGGGGGAATGAAAAACTGTTTTTT. This codes for CASSSLRGNEKLFF.